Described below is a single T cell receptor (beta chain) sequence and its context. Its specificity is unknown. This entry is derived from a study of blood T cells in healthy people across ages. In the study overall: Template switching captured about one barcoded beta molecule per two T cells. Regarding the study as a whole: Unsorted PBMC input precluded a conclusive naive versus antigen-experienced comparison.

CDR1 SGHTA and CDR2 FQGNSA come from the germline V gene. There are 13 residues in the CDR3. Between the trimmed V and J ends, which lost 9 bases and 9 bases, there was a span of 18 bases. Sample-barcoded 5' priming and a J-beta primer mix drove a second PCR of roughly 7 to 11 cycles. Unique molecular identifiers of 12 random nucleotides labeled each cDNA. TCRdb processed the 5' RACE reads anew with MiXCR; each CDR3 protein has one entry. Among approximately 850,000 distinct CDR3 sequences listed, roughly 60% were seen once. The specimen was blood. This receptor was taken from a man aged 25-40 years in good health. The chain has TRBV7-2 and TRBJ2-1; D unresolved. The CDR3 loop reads CASKKPALGEQFF. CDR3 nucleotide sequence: TGTGCCAGTAAAAAACCTGCTCTGGGTGAGCAGTTCTTC.